This T cell receptor (beta chain) was sequenced during a study of T cell repertoires in cytomegalovirus infection. MiXCR was run by TCRdb on the reads, yielding one entry per CDR3 protein. This table has approximately 990,000 distinct CDR3 sequences, around a third appearing once. As concerns this clonotype: Its antigen remains unknown.

The CDR3 runs to 16 residues. The germline V gene has CDR1 WNHNN and CDR2 SYGVQD (reference sequence). V shed 3 bases, J shed 1 base, and the junction held 5 bases outside the gene matches. This chain connects TRBV10-1 to TRBJ2-3; 9 bases fit TRBD2. This material consisted of cultured CD8+ T cells from PBMCs, taken from culture after CMV antigen stimulation. This sequence originates from a human donor in good health (CMV status not recorded). Some clones in this sample may be carry-over from other donors' samples. CDR3 DNA sequence: TGCGCCAGCAGTGAAGACGGGACTAGCCGCACAGATACGCAGTATTTT. Residues: CASSEDGTSRTDTQYF.